This T cell receptor beta chain emerged from a study of blood T cell repertoires in COVID-19. The J segment lost 4 bases and the V segment lost 1 base, leaving 9 bases of the junction unmatched. This CDR3 has 16 amino acids. Germline V gene lookup returns CDR1 LNHNV and CDR2 YYDKDF (reference sequence). Assay used: immunoSEQ multiplex PCR; TCRdb lists only in-frame clones, some missing. Of 320,000 or so clones in the sample, less than 90% were seen once. Participants' reported clinical history set cohort assignment. The sequence came from a woman in her 30s who had recovered from COVID-19. Sequenced: PBMCs or T cells enriched from blood (not recorded which). V is TRBV15 and J is TRBJ1-1; 7 nucleotides match TRBD1. In DNA, the CDR3 is TGTGCCACCAGCAGAGGCCCAGGGGGAAGAATCACTGAAGCTTTCTTT. Protein sequence: CATSRGPGGRITEAFF.